The TCR beta chain under discussion was sequenced for a study of CXCR3-negative and CXCR3-positive naive CD8 T cells (dated by TCRdb to between 2018 and 2021). Background on the whole study: In total, roughly 130 million TRB reads were obtained, corresponding to roughly 1.5 +/- 0.3 million reads per library. The diversity and physicochemical repertoire analyses included 11 donors pooled from two independent experiments. For the TRBV-TRBJ cluster analysis, the naive subsets came from roughly 5 donors, while the memory cells came from 3 donors. The investigation overall reported the following: Within the same donor, TRBV-TRBJ usage looked similar between naive CXCR3-negative and CXCR3-positive cells, but memory cells had distinct patterns. Because CXCR3 expression was partially decreased after cryopreservation, freshly isolated PBMCs were used for most assays. Because surface CD5, which is linked to self-reactivity in mice, was comparable between the naive subsets, TCR interaction strength was also inferred from TRB CDR3 physicochemical properties. Compared with CXCR3-negative naive cells, CXCR3-positive naive cells had TRB CDR3s with higher hydrophobicity (lower Kidera factor 4), lower energy, and higher strength and volume indices. Both naive subsets had comparably high repertoire diversity, while memory CD8+ T cells had much lower repertoire diversity.

CDR1 and CDR2 (MNHNS, SASEGT) derive from the germline V gene. The cysteine opens and the phenylalanine closes a CDR3 of 15 amino acids. No DNA sequence is on record. The sequencing machine was a NextSeq 550. The Human TCR Profiling Kit (MiLaboratory) was used to make UMI-labeled 5' RACE TRB cDNA libraries. The full amount of extracted RNA was used for cDNA synthesis, and the full amount of resulting cDNA was used for PCR amplification. Libraries were prepared in parallel with an identical number of PCR cycles. Concerning the study's data processing: With a requirement of at least two reads per UMI, MIGEC and MiXCR extracted about 48,000 +/- 9,800 unique UMI-labeled TRB cDNA molecules per library. An average of roughly 40,000 +/- 10,000 functional in-frame TRB CDR3 nucleotide clonotypes without stop codons was found per library. After each sample was downsampled to 5000 UMI-labeled TRB molecules, VDJtools was used to calculate diversity metrics such as normalized Shannon-Wiener and Chao1. VDJtools computed clonotype-size-weighted physicochemical properties of the central five CDR3 residues: interaction energy, strength, volume and Kidera factor 4. TCRdb reprocessed the reads into one record per CDR3 protein sequence, lacking DNA. TCRdb's processing, not the study's, gives the V and J calls here. Per the sample table, the count is about 120,000 distinct CDR3 sequences. 0.59% of the sample is in the top ten clones.

Concerning this clonotype itself: Its antigen is unknown.

Each CD8+ T cell subset was flow-sorted in triplicate, and around 300,000 cells per subset were placed directly into RLT lysis buffer. To keep memory contaminants out, a stringent definition of naive CD8+ T cells was applied: CD45RO-CCR7+CD27+CD95-. Peripheral blood mononuclear cells were isolated from buffy coats by standard density gradient centrifugation. Naive CXCR3-negative and CXCR3-positive CD8+ T cells were flow-sorted using a FACSAria III. Total RNA was extracted from sorted cells with an RNeasy Mini Kit. Source material: naive CXCR3+ CD8+ T cells from blood. This specimen's cell subset or site label, interpreted: CD45RO-CCR7+CD27+CD95- naive CD8+ T cells expressing CXCR3 (TNR3+). The sequence is built from TRBV6-1 and TRBJ2-1; the D call from TCRdb, TRBD2, cannot be confirmed without DNA. This sequence was found in a human donor in good health. Some clones in this sample may be carry-over from other donors' samples. CDR3 protein: CASSSGLAAYNEQFF.